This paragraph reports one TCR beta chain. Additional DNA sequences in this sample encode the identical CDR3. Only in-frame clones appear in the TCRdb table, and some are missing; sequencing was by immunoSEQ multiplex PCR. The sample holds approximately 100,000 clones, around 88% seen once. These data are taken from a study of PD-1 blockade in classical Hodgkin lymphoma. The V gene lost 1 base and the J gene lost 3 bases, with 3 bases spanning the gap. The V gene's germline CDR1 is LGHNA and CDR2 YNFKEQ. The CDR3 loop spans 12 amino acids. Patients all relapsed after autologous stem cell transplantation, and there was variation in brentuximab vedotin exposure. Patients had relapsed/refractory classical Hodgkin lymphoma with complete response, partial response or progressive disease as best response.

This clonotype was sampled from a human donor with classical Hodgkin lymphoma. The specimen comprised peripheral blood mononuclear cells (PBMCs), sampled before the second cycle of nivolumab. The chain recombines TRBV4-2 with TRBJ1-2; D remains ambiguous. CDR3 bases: TGTGCCAGCAGCCAAGCCCACTATGGCTACACCTTC. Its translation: CASSQAHYGYTF.